Sequencing of this T cell receptor (beta chain) was carried out in a study of cytomegalovirus exposure and HLA in healthy donors. Study conclusions and caveats: Researchers reported in a later analysis that a missense DCLRE1C variant was tied to TCR beta V- and J-gene trimming. The listing of roughly 160 TCR beta chains classed them as cytomegalovirus-associated.

Germline V lookup: CDR1 SNHLY, CDR2 FYNNEI. The J segment lost 4 bases and the V segment lost 0 bases, leaving 4 bases of the junction unmatched. CDR3 size: 15 residues. Though nominally healthy at sampling, donors likely had unrecorded immune exposures. The PCR employed 60 Vbeta primers together with 13 Jbeta primers. Repertoires were generated with immunoSEQ multiplex PCR, while TCRdb's copy carries only in-frame clones and drops some. This sample has over 150,000 clones, with over 70% found just once. A word on this clone: Its antigen is unknown.

The chain has TRBV2 and TRBJ1-2; the match to TRBD1 covers 8 bases. The origin of this receptor is a man aged 18 to 29 in good health and CMV-seropositive. Material for sequencing was PBMCs. The CDR3 DNA sequence: TGTGCCAGCAGTGAAGCGGGGACAGGCGGCTATGGCTACACCTTC. Translated, it gives CASSEAGTGGYGYTF.